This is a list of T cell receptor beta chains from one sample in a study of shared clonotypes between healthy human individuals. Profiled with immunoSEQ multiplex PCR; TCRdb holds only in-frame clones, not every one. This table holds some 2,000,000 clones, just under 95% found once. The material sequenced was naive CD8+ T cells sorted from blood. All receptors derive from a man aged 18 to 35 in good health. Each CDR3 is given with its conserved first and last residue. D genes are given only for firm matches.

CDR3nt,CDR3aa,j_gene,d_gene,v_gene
TGTGCCAGCAGCTACCACCAGGGGAACTATGGCTACACCTTC,CASSYHQGNYGYTF,TRBJ1-2,-,TRBV9
TGTGCCATAAAGACAAACAACACTGAAGCTTTCTTT,CAIKTNNTEAFF,TRBJ1-1,-,TRBV10-3
TGTGCCTGGAGTGGTAGCACAGATACGCAGTATTTT,CAWSGSTDTQYF,TRBJ2-3,-,TRBV30
TGTGCCAGCAGCCCGAGCGGCACTGAAGCTTTCTTT,CASSPSGTEAFF,TRBJ1-1,-,TRBV5-6
TGTGCCAGCAGCTTGGTGGGACTAGCGGGAGAGGGGGAGCTGTTTTTT,CASSLVGLAGEGELFF,TRBJ2-2,TRBD2,TRBV5-6
TGTGCCAGCAGCTTAGACGACGGATTTCCAGGCTACGAGCAGTACTTC,CASSLDDGFPGYEQYF,TRBJ2-7,-,TRBV7-9
TGTGCCAGCAGTTTTGGGCAGGGTAATAGCAATCAGCCCCAGCATTTT,CASSFGQGNSNQPQHF,TRBJ1-5,-,TRBV28
TGTGCCAGCAGCTTAGGCAGCTCCTATAATTCACCCCTCCACTTT,CASSLGSSYNSPLHF,TRBJ1-6,-,TRBV7-9
TGCGCCAGCAGTCCCAAAGTCCTAGATCAGTCGAATGAGCAGTTCTTC,CASSPKVLDQSNEQFF,TRBJ2-1,-,TRBV5-1
TGTGCCTGGACCCTCGGGCTGTTGGGCAATGAGCAGTTCTTC,CAWTLGLLGNEQFF,TRBJ2-1,-,TRBV30